This paragraph reports one TCR beta chain. Germline CDR1 and CDR2: KGHSH and LQKENI. Trimming pared 4 bases from V and 8 bases from J, leaving 16 bases between. The CDR3 has 14 amino acids. This sample was included in a study of blood T cell repertoires in COVID-19. Profiling relied on immunoSEQ multiplex PCR, and the TCRdb table lists in-frame clones only, not all of them. The table lists about 80,000 clones, approximately 83% of them singletons. The sequence derives from a human donor in a cohort sampled during active COVID-19. The sequencing input was peripheral blood. V and J are TRBV18 and TRBJ2-3, with D possibly being TRBD2 (5 bases). CDR3 sequence reads: CASSRLIEGVTQYF. As DNA, the CDR3 is TGTGCCAGCTCACGACTCATCGAGGGCGTTACGCAGTATTTT.